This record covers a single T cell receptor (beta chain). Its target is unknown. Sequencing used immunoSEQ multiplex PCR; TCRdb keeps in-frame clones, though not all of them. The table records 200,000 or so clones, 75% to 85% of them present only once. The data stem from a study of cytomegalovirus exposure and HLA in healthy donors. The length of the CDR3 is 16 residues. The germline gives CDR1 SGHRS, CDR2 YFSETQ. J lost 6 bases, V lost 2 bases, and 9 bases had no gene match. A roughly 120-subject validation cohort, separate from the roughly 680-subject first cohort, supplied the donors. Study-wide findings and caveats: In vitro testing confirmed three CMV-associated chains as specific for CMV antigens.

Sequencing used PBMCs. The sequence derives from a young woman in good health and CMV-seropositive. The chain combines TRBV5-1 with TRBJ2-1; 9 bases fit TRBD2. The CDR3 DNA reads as TGCGCCAGCAGCTTACACGGGACTAGCCCGGGCAATGAGCAGTTCTTC. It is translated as CASSLHGTSPGNEQFF.